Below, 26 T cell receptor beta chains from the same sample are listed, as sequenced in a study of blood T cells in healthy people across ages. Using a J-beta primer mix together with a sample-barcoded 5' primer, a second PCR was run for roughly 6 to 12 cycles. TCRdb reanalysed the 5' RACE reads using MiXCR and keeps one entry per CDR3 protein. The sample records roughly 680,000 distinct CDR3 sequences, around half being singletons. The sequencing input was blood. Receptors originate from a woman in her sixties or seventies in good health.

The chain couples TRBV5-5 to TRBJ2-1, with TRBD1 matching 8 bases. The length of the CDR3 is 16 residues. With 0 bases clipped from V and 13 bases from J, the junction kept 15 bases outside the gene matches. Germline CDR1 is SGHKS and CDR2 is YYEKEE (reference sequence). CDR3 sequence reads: CASSLGQDRVLETQFF. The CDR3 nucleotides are TGTGCCAGCAGCTTGGGGCAGGACAGGGTCTTAGAGACCCAGTTCTTC.

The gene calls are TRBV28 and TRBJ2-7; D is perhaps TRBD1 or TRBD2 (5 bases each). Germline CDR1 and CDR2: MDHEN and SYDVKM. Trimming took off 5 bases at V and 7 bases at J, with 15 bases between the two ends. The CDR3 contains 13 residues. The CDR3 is CASSPPLGDEQYF. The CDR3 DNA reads TGTGCCAGCAGTCCCCCCCTGGGGGATGAGCAGTACTTC.

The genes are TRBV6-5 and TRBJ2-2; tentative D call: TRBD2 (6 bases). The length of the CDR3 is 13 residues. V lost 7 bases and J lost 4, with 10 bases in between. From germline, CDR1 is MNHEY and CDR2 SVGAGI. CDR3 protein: CASTVSGTGELFF. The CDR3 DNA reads TGTGCCAGCACCGTTAGCGGCACCGGGGAGCTGTTTTTT.

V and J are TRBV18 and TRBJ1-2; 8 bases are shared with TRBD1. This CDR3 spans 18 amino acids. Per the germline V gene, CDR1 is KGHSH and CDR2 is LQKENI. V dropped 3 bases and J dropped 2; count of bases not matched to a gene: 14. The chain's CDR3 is CASSPRQGLAGLNYGYTF. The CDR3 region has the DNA TGTGCCAGCTCACCCCGACAGGGGCTTGCAGGATTGAACTATGGCTACACCTTC. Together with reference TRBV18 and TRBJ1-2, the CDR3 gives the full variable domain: NAGVMQNPRHLVRRRGQEARLRCSPMKGHSHVYWYRQLPEEGLKFMVYLQKENIIDESGMPKERFSAEFPKEGPSILRIQQVVRGDSAAYFCASSPRQGLAGLNYGYTFGSGTRLTVV.

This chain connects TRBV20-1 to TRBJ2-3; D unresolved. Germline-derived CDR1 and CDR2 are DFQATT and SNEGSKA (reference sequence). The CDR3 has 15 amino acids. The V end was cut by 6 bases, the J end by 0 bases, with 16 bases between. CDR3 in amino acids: CSAPDGWGSTDTQYF. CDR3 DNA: TGCAGTGCCCCTGACGGGTGGGGAAGCACAGATACGCAGTATTTT.

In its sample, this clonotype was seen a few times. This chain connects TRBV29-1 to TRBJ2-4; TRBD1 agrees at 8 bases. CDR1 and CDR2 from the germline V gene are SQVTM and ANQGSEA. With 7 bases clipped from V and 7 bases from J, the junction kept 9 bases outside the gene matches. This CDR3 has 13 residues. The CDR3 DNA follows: TGCAGCGGATTTGACAGGGGCATGAACATTCAGTACTTC. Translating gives CSGFDRGMNIQYF.

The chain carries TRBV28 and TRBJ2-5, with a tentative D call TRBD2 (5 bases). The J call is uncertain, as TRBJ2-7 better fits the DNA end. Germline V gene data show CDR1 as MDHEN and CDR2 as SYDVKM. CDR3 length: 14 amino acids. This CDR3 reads CASGGGLSAYEQYF. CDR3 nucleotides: TGTGCCAGCGGAGGCGGGCTGTCGGCCTACGAGCAGTACTTC.

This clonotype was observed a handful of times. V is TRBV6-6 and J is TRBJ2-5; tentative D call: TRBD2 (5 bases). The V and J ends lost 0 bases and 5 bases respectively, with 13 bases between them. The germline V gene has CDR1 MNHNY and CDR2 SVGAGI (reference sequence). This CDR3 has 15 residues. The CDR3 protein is CASSYSSLGGETQYF. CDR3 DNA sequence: TGTGCCAGCAGTTACTCGAGCCTGGGCGGGGAGACCCAGTACTTC.

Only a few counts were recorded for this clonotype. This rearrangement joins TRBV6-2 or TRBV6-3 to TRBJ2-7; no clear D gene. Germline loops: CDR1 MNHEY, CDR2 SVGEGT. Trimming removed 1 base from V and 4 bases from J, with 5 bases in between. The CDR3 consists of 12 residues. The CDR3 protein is CASSYYRYEQYF. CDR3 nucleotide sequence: TGTGCCAGCAGTTACTATAGATACGAGCAGTACTTC.

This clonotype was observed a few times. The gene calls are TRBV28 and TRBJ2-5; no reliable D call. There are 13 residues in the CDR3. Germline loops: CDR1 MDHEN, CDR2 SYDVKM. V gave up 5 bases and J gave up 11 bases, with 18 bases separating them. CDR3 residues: CASSVGYYNEQYF. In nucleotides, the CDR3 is TGTGCCAGCAGTGTTGGGTACTACAATGAGCAGTACTTC.

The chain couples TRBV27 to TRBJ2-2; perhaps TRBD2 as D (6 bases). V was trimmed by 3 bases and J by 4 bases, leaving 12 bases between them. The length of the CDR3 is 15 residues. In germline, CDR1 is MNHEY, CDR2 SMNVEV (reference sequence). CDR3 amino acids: CASSLTREFTGELFF. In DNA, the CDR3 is TGTGCCAGCAGTTTGACGCGGGAATTCACCGGGGAGCTGTTTTTT.

The CDR3 here is CSAISGNEQFF. CDR3 DNA: TGCAGTGCTATTAGCGGCAATGAGCAGTTCTTC. The rearrangement links TRBV20-1 to TRBJ2-1; TRBD2 is a possible D gene (6 bases). Trimming took 4 bases from V and 6 from J, leaving 7 bases between them. Germline CDR1 and CDR2: DFQATT and SNEGSKA (reference sequence). The CDR3 runs to 11 residues.

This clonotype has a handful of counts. Here the CDR3 DNA reads TGTGCCACCAGTGATTTGGCAGGGACAGATACGCAGTATTTT. Residues: CATSDLAGTDTQYF. The rearrangement uses TRBV24-1 and TRBJ2-3; D possibly corresponds to TRBD1 (5 bases). The CDR3 covers 14 residues. Germline CDR1 and CDR2: KGHDR and SFDVKD. The V end lost 0 bases, the J end lost 3 bases, and 6 bases lay between the germline ends.

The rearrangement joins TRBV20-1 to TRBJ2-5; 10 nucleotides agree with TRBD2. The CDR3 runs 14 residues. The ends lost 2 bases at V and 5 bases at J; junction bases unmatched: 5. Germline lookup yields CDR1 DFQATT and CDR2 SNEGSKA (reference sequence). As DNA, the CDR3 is TGCAGTGCTAGACTAGCGGGAGCCAGGGAGACCCAGTACTTC. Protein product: CSARLAGARETQYF.

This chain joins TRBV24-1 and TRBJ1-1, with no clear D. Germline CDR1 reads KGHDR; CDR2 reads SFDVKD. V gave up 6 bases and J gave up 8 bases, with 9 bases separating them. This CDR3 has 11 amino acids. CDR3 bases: TGTGCCACCAGTTCGACTGGGGAAGCTTTCTTT. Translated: CATSSTGEAFF.

CDR3 loop: CATSKQTGSPSDEQYF. The CDR3 DNA sequence: TGTGCCACCAGCAAACAGACAGGTTCCCCTTCGGATGAGCAGTACTTC. The chain couples TRBV15 to TRBJ2-5, with D maybe TRBD1 (6 bases). The CDR3 extends over 16 amino acids. Looked up from germline, CDR1 is LNHNV and CDR2 is YYDKDF (reference sequence). Between the trimmed V and J ends, which lost 4 bases and 11 bases, there was a span of 26 bases.

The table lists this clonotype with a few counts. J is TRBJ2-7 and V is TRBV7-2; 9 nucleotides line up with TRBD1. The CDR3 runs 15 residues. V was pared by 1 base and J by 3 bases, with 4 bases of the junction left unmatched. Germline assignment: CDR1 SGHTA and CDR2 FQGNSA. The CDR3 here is CASSLVDRGNYEQYF. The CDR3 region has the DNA TGTGCCAGCAGCTTAGTTGACAGGGGGAACTACGAGCAGTACTTC.

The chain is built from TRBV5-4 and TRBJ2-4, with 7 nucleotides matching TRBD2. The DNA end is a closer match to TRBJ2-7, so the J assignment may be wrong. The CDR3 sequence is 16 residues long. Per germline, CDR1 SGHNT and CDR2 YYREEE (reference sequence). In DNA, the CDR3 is TGTGCCAGCAGCTTGGCCGCCGGGACTACCACCTACGAGCAGTACTTC. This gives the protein CASSLAAGTTTYEQYF.

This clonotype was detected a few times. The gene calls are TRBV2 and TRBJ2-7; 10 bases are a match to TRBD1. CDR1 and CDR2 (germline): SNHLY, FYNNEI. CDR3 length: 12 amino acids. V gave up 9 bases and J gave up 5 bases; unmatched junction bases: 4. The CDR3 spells CASRDRGDEQYF. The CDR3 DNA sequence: TGTGCCAGTCGGGACAGGGGAGACGAGCAGTACTTC.

Here the CDR3 reads CASSTTTGHTYEQYF. CDR3 nucleotide sequence: TGTGCCAGCAGCACAACTACGGGACACACCTACGAGCAGTACTTC. The rearrangement links TRBV21-1 to TRBJ2-7; TRBD1 reflects the table's D call only, with no check against the DNA. TRBV21-1 is a known pseudogene. This CDR3 is built from 15 residues.

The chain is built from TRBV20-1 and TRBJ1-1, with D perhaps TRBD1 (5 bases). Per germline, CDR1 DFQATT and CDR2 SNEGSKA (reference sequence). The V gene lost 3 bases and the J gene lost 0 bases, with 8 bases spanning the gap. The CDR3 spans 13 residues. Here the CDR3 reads CSARGELNTEAFF. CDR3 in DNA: TGCAGTGCTAGGGGGGAGCTGAACACTGAAGCTTTCTTT.

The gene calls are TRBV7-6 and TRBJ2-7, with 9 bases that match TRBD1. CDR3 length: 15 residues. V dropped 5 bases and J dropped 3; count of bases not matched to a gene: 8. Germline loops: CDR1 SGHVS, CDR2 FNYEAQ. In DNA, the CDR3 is TGTGCCAGCAGCCAAGGACAGGGGCCCTTCTACGAGCAGTACTTC. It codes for CASSQGQGPFYEQYF.

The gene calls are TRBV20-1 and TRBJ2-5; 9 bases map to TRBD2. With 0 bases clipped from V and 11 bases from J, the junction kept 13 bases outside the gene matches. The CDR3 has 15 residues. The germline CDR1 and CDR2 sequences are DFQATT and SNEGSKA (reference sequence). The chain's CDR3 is CSARDRRLAGVEQYF. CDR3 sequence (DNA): TGCAGTGCTAGAGATCGCCGGTTAGCGGGAGTTGAGCAGTACTTC.

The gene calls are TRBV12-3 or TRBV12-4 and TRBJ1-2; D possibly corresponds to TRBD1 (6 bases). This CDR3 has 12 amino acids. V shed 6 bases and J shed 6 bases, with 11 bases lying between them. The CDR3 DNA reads TGTGCCAGCAGCCTGACAGGCAATGGCTACACCTTC. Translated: CASSLTGNGYTF.

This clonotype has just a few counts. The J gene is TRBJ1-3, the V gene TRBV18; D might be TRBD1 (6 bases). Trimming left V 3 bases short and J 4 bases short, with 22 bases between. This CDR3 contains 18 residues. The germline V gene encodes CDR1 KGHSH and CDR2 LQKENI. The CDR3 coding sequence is TGTGCCAGCTCACCTCAATCCGCGCAGGGGATAGGAGGAAACACCATATATTTT. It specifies CASSPQSAQGIGGNTIYF. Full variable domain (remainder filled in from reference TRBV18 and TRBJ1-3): NAGVMQNPRHLVRRRGQEARLRCSPMKGHSHVYWYRQLPEEGLKFMVYLQKENIIDESGMPKERFSAEFPKEGPSILRIQQVVRGDSAAYFCASSPQSAQGIGGNTIYFGEGSWLTVV.

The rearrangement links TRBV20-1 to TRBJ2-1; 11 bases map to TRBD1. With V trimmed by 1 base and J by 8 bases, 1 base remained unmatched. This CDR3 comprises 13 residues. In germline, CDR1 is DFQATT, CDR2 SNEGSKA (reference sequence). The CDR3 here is CSARAGQGDEQFF. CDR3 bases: TGCAGTGCTAGAGCGGGACAGGGGGATGAGCAGTTCTTC.